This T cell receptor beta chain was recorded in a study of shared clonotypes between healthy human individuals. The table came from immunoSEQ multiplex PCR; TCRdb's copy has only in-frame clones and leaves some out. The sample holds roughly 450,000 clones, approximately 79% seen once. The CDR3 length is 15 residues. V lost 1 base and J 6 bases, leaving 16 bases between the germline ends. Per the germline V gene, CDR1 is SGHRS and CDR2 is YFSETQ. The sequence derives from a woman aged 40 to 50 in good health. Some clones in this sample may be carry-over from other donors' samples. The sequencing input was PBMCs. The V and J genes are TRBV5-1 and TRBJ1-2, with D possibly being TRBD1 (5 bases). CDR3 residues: CASSLTGERRNGYTF. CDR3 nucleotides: TGCGCCAGCAGCTTGACAGGCGAAAGAAGGAATGGCTACACCTTC.